A selection of T cell receptor beta chains follows, all from one sample in a study of CD8 T cells in Susac syndrome. Each CDR3 protein is one row after TCRdb ran MiXCR on the immunoSEQ multiplex PCR reads. The sample includes fewer than 85,000 distinct CDR3 sequences, roughly 94% of them seen just once. The source material was CD8+ T cells from PBMCs. Receptors originate from a human donor with Susac syndrome. Both conserved end residues are part of each CDR3. The order of the fields is J gene, clone size, D gene, V gene, CDR3 protein, CDR3 DNA. The D gene is left open where the match is weak. Part of the rows lack a size; the others show once, few, many or a class for expanded clones.

J: TRBJ2-5; size: NA; D: NA; V: TRBV13; CDR3: CASSLPDSLGTQYF; DNA: TGTGCCAGCAGCTTACCGGACAGTCTGGGGACCCAGTACTTC
J: TRBJ2-3; size: NA; D: NA; V: TRBV27; CDR3: CASSLFTFGETDTQYF; DNA: TGTGCCAGCAGTTTATTTACTTTTGGGGAGACAGATACGCAGTATTTT
J: TRBJ2-2; size: NA; D: NA; V: TRBV20-1; CDR3: CSVFKNTGELFF; DNA: TGCAGTGTCTTCAAGAACACCGGGGAGCTGTTTTTT
J: TRBJ2-5; size: NA; D: TRBD1; V: TRBV27; CDR3: CASRATGVGETQYF; DNA: TGTGCCAGCAGGGCGACAGGGGTCGGAGAGACCCAGTACTTC
J: TRBJ2-7; size: NA; D: NA; V: TRBV19; CDR3: CASSIDGTYEQYF; DNA: TGTGCCAGTAGTATCGACGGTACCTACGAGCAGTACTTC
J: TRBJ2-3; size: NA; D: TRBD2; V: TRBV24-1; CDR3: CATSGPVELAGGDTQYF; DNA: TGTGCCACCAGTGGGCCCGTTGAACTAGCGGGGGGAGATACGCAGTATTTT
J: TRBJ2-5; size: NA; D: TRBD1; V: TRBV7-9; CDR3: CASSRGQGWETQYF; DNA: TGTGCCAGCAGCAGAGGACAGGGTTGGGAGACCCAGTACTTC
J: TRBJ2-1; size: once; D: NA; V: TRBV6-5; CDR3: CASSHPPNRYNEQFF; DNA: TGTGCCAGCAGTCACCCCCCAAACCGTTACAATGAGCAGTTCTTC
J: TRBJ2-1; size: NA; D: TRBD1; V: TRBV11-2; CDR3: CASSLDTGGSYNEQFF; DNA: TGTGCCAGCAGCTTAGATACAGGGGGCTCCTACAATGAGCAGTTCTTC
J: TRBJ2-3; size: NA; D: TRBD2; V: TRBV27; CDR3: CASSVVRGDTDTQYF; DNA: TGTGCCAGCAGCGTGGTGCGGGGGGACACAGATACGCAGTATTTT
J: TRBJ1-6; size: NA; D: NA; V: TRBV13; CDR3: CASSPGRGPTSPLHF; DNA: TGTGCCAGCAGCCCAGGTCGGGGCCCGACTTCACCCCTCCACTTT
J: TRBJ2-1; size: NA; D: NA; V: TRBV28; CDR3: CASRETPGLDEQFF; DNA: TGTGCCAGCAGGGAGACCCCCGGGTTAGATGAGCAGTTCTTC
J: TRBJ1-2; size: NA; D: TRBD1; V: TRBV9; CDR3: CASSVGQGARANYGYTF; DNA: TGTGCCAGCAGCGTAGGACAGGGGGCCCGAGCTAACTATGGCTACACCTTC
J: TRBJ1-2; size: NA; D: NA; V: TRBV4-1; CDR3: CASSQPRTYFYTF; DNA: TGCGCCAGCAGCCAACCGCGGACCTATTTCTACACCTTC
J: TRBJ1-3; size: NA; D: NA; V: TRBV30; CDR3: CAWKKGGNTIYF; DNA: TGTGCCTGGAAAAAGGGGGGAAACACCATATATTTT
J: TRBJ1-2; size: NA; D: NA; V: TRBV5-1; CDR3: CASSLMGARRYTF; DNA: TGCGCCAGCAGCTTGATGGGGGCGCGAAGATACACCTTC
J: TRBJ2-5; size: NA; D: NA; V: TRBV24-1; CDR3: CATSDWGAEETQYF; DNA: TGTGCCACCAGTGATTGGGGAGCGGAGGAGACCCAGTACTTC
J: TRBJ2-1; size: NA; D: NA; V: TRBV9; CDR3: CASSSPLGEQFF; DNA: TGTGCCAGCAGCTCCCCGTTGGGTGAGCAGTTCTTC
J: TRBJ1-1; size: NA; D: NA; V: TRBV7-8; CDR3: CASSSQQGGTEAFF; DNA: TGTGCCAGCAGCTCCCAACAGGGAGGGACTGAAGCTTTCTTT
J: TRBJ1-1; size: few; D: NA; V: TRBV6-2/TRBV6-3; CDR3: CASSQGRTEAFF; DNA: TGTGCCAGCAGTCAGGGTCGAACTGAAGCTTTCTTT
J: TRBJ2-1; size: NA; D: NA; V: TRBV4-1; CDR3: CASSQGGTYNEQFF; DNA: TGCGCCAGCAGCCAAGGGGGGACTTACAATGAGCAGTTCTTC
J: TRBJ1-1; size: NA; D: NA; V: TRBV3-1; CDR3: CASSQDIRNTEAFF; DNA: TGTGCCAGCAGCCAAGATATCCGAAACACTGAAGCTTTCTTT
J: TRBJ1-4; size: NA; D: NA; V: TRBV6-5; CDR3: CASSYWGGAANEKLFF; DNA: TGTGCCAGCAGTTACTGGGGGGGGGCGGCTAATGAAAAACTGTTTTTT
J: TRBJ1-2; size: NA; D: TRBD1; V: TRBV2; CDR3: CAIPGSGGAGYGYTF; DNA: TGTGCCATCCCAGGGTCAGGGGGCGCGGGCTATGGCTACACCTTC
J: TRBJ2-6; size: NA; D: TRBD1; V: TRBV2; CDR3: CASSWDRASGANVLTF; DNA: TGTGCCAGCAGTTGGGACAGAGCCTCGGGGGCCAACGTCCTGACTTTC
J: TRBJ2-5; size: NA; D: NA; V: TRBV28; CDR3: CASSLRGKIETQYF; DNA: TGTGCCAGCAGTCTCAGGGGCAAGATAGAGACCCAGTACTTC
J: TRBJ2-7; size: NA; D: NA; V: TRBV7-9; CDR3: CASSEAISYEQYF; DNA: TGTGCCAGCAGTGAGGCCATCTCCTACGAGCAGTACTTC
J: TRBJ2-2; size: NA; D: NA; V: TRBV9; CDR3: CASSVVPQGATGELFF; DNA: TGTGCCAGCAGCGTAGTTCCCCAGGGTGCAACCGGGGAGCTGTTTTTT
J: TRBJ2-1; size: NA; D: NA; V: TRBV9; CDR3: CASSGGRSSYNEQFF; DNA: TGTGCCAGCAGCGGGGGTAGGAGCTCCTACAATGAGCAGTTCTTC
J: TRBJ2-7; size: NA; D: TRBD2; V: TRBV5-6; CDR3: CASSLGGTSLYEQYF; DNA: TGTGCCAGCAGCCTCGGCGGGACTAGCCTCTACGAGCAGTACTTC
J: TRBJ2-3; size: NA; D: TRBD2; V: TRBV11-2; CDR3: CASSYWTSVGPDTQYF; DNA: TGTGCCAGCAGCTACTGGACTAGCGTTGGGCCGGATACGCAGTATTTT
J: TRBJ2-1; size: NA; D: TRBD2; V: TRBV6-1; CDR3: CASSLGTSGGNEQFF; DNA: TGTGCCAGCAGCCTCGGGACTAGCGGGGGTAATGAGCAGTTCTTC
J: TRBJ2-2; size: NA; D: TRBD1; V: TRBV9; CDR3: CASRGQDGTGELFF; DNA: TGTGCCAGCAGGGGACAGGACGGCACCGGGGAGCTGTTTTTT
J: TRBJ2-7; size: NA; D: NA; V: TRBV20-1; CDR3: CSARDMSSYEQYF; DNA: TGCAGTGCTAGAGACATGAGCTCCTACGAGCAGTACTTC
J: TRBJ1-1; size: NA; D: TRBD1; V: TRBV7-3; CDR3: CASSPLRGQGFRNTEAFF; DNA: TGTGCCAGCAGCCCCCTAAGGGGACAGGGCTTTCGAAACACTGAAGCTTTCTTT
J: TRBJ2-7; size: NA; D: TRBD2; V: TRBV12-3/TRBV12-4; CDR3: CASSRPSGAQYEQYF; DNA: TGTGCCAGCAGTAGGCCTAGCGGGGCGCAATACGAGCAGTACTTC
J: TRBJ2-7; size: NA; D: NA; V: TRBV15; CDR3: CATSRSGRPVGADEQYF; DNA: TGTGCCACCAGCAGGTCGGGACGGCCGGTCGGGGCCGACGAGCAGTACTTC
J: TRBJ2-7; size: NA; D: NA; V: TRBV27; CDR3: CASSLYDLRGVSSYEQYF; DNA: TGTGCCAGCAGTTTATATGACCTCAGGGGCGTTAGCTCCTACGAGCAGTACTTC
J: TRBJ2-3; size: NA; D: NA; V: TRBV12-3/TRBV12-4; CDR3: CASSEPPKPGLTGGTDTQYF; DNA: TGTGCCAGCAGTGAACCCCCAAAACCGGGACTCACGGGCGGCACAGATACGCAGTATTTT
J: TRBJ2-1; size: NA; D: NA; V: TRBV2; CDR3: CASSEGQRYEQFF; DNA: TGTGCCAGCAGTGAAGGGCAGCGATATGAGCAGTTCTTC
J: TRBJ1-1; size: NA; D: TRBD1; V: TRBV7-8; CDR3: CASSYNRGRNAEAFF; DNA: TGTGCCAGCAGCTATAACAGGGGGCGGAACGCTGAAGCTTTCTTT
J: TRBJ2-1; size: NA; D: TRBD2; V: TRBV12-3/TRBV12-4; CDR3: CASSLPGLAGLNEQFF; DNA: TGTGCCAGCAGTCTCCCGGGACTAGCGGGTCTCAATGAGCAGTTCTTC
J: TRBJ1-1; size: NA; D: TRBD1; V: TRBV27; CDR3: CASSETGKDFF; DNA: TGTGCCAGCAGTGAGACAGGGAAGGATTTCTTT
J: TRBJ1-2; size: NA; D: NA; V: TRBV5-1; CDR3: CASSLSGKGYTF; DNA: TGCGCCAGCAGCTTGAGCGGCAAAGGCTACACCTTC
J: TRBJ1-2; size: NA; D: NA; V: TRBV13; CDR3: CASHVGPPGDGYTF; DNA: TGTGCCAGCCATGTGGGGCCTCCAGGAGATGGCTACACCTTC
J: TRBJ2-4; size: NA; D: NA; V: TRBV3-1; CDR3: CASSHKGAKNIQYF; DNA: TGTGCCAGCAGCCACAAAGGGGCCAAAAACATTCAGTACTTC
J: TRBJ2-1; size: NA; D: NA; V: TRBV29-1; CDR3: CSVGNIEQFF; DNA: TGCAGCGTTGGAAATATTGAGCAGTTCTTC
J: TRBJ1-1; size: NA; D: NA; V: TRBV24-1; CDR3: CATSDLGNPEAFF; DNA: TGTGCCACCAGTGATTTAGGGAACCCTGAAGCTTTCTTT
J: TRBJ2-3; size: NA; D: NA; V: TRBV7-8; CDR3: CASSLPTTTDTQYF; DNA: TGTGCCAGCAGCTTACCCACGACCACAGATACGCAGTATTTT
J: TRBJ1-6; size: NA; D: TRBD1; V: TRBV12-3/TRBV12-4; CDR3: CASSGDRDDSPLHF; DNA: TGTGCCAGCAGCGGGGACAGGGACGATTCACCCCTCCACTTT
J: TRBJ1-1; size: NA; D: NA; V: TRBV3-1; CDR3: CASSQVSRGRGTEAFF; DNA: TGTGCCAGCAGCCAAGTCAGCCGGGGGCGCGGGACTGAAGCTTTCTTT
J: TRBJ2-1; size: once; D: TRBD2; V: TRBV20-1; CDR3: CGGRGNYNEQFF; DNA: TGCGGAGGGCGGGGGAACTACAATGAGCAGTTCTTC